This paragraph covers one TCR beta chain sequence. The germline V gene encodes CDR1 MNHNS and CDR2 SASEGT. The CDR3 runs to 16 residues. Trimming cost V 4 bases and J 2 bases; bases outside gene matches: 6. Sequenced by immunoSEQ multiplex PCR; TCRdb stores in-frame clones only, minus some. The table has around 380,000 clones, around 87% seen once; the top ten hold 1% to 1.5%. This entry comes from a study of blood T cell repertoires in COVID-19. Study summary: Sample material is recorded as cDNA or gDNA derived from T cells, B-cell-depleted T cells, or PBMCs.

Symptom resolution, clearance, or two negative PCRs marked the recovered donors of Cohort 3. The rearrangement joins TRBV6-1 to TRBJ2-7; TRBD2 agrees at 12 bases. The TCR originated in a man aged 25-45 years who had recovered from COVID-19. The sample consisted of PBMCs or T cells enriched from blood (not recorded which). CDR3 in DNA: TGTGCCAGCAGTGCCCTCCTAGCGGGGGGGACCTACGAGCAGTACTTC. Its translation: CASSALLAGGTYEQYF.